The rows below give T cell receptor beta chains drawn from one sample of a study of blood T cell repertoires in COVID-19. Sequenced by immunoSEQ multiplex PCR; TCRdb stores in-frame clones only, minus some. The table shows some 250,000 clones, with roughly 84% occurring only once. Sequencing was performed on peripheral blood. Receptor source: a woman aged 18-30 years with acute or convalescent COVID-19. Both conserved end residues are part of each CDR3. D genes are given only for firm matches. Size tells how often a clone was seen (once, few, many) or the class of an expanded clone, and some rows leave it out.

j_call clone_size d_call v_call cdr3_aa cdr3_nt
TRBJ2-1 NA TRBD2 TRBV6-2/TRBV6-3 CASSYVGLAGFEQFF TGTGCCAGCAGTTACGTGGGACTAGCGGGATTCGAGCAGTTCTTC
TRBJ2-1 NA TRBD1 TRBV29-1 CSVEELGDGQGIYNEQFF TGCAGCGTTGAAGAACTTGGGGATGGACAGGGGATATACAATGAGCAGTTCTTC
TRBJ1-4 few TRBD1 TRBV4-1 CASSQNLGGQGGEKLFF TGCGCCAGCAGCCAGAATCTGGGGGGACAGGGAGGGGAAAAACTGTTTTTT
TRBJ1-2 NA NA TRBV3-1/TRBV3-2 CASSQDYSPRYGYTF TGTGCCAGCAGCCAAGATTACTCACCCCGCTATGGCTACACCTTC
TRBJ1-2 NA NA TRBV2 CASTIMGRSNYGYTF TGTGCCAGCACCATTATGGGGCGGTCGAACTATGGCTACACCTTC
TRBJ2-2 NA NA TRBV5-1 CASSPTARAGNTGELFF TGCGCCAGCAGCCCCACAGCCCGGGCGGGGAACACCGGGGAGCTGTTTTTT
TRBJ1-2 NA NA TRBV27 CASKLTAPGSYGYTF TGTGCCAGCAAACTGACTGCCCCGGGATCCTATGGCTACACCTTC
TRBJ1-3 NA TRBD1 TRBV10-2 CASSLGQDSGNTIYF TGCGCCAGCAGCCTAGGACAGGACTCTGGAAACACCATATATTTT
TRBJ2-2 NA TRBD1 TRBV2 CAKGQSNTGELFF TGTGCCAAGGGACAGTCAAACACCGGGGAGCTGTTTTTT
TRBJ2-3 NA NA TRBV20-1 CSASGPSGVTRDTQYF TGCAGTGCTAGTGGGCCCTCGGGTGTTACAAGGGATACGCAGTATTTT
TRBJ2-5 NA NA TRBV4-2 CASSQEALVRAQYF TGTGCCAGCAGCCAAGAGGCCCTAGTCCGGGCCCAGTACTTC
TRBJ2-3 NA NA TRBV9 CASSMSRRTGGVIAGGPADTQYF TGTGCCAGCAGCATGAGTAGGAGGACAGGGGGTGTGATAGCGGGAGGGCCCGCAGATACGCAGTATTTT
TRBJ1-6 NA TRBD1 TRBV7-9 CASSPDRVTYNSPLHF TGTGCCAGCAGCCCCGACAGGGTTACCTATAATTCACCCCTCCACTTT
TRBJ1-2 NA TRBD1 TRBV7-9 CASSSGQGAQGYTF TGTGCCAGCAGCTCCGGACAGGGGGCACAAGGCTACACCTTC
TRBJ2-2 once TRBD1 TRBV29-1 CSVEFRDSSTGELFF TGCAGCGTTGAGTTCCGGGACAGTTCGACCGGGGAGCTGTTTTTT
TRBJ2-7 NA NA TRBV6-5 CASSQSGYEQYF TGTGCCAGCAGTCAGTCTGGCTACGAGCAGTACTTC